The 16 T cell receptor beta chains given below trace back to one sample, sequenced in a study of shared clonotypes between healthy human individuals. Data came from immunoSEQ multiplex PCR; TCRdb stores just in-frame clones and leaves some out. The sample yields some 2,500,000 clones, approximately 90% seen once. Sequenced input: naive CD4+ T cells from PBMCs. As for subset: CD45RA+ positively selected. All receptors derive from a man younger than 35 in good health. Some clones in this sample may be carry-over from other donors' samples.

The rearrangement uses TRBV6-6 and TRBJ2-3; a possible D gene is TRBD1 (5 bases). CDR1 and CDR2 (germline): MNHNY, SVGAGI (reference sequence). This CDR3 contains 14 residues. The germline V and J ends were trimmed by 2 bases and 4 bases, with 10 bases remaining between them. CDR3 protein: CASSYTRVSDTQYF. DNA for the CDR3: TGTGCCAGCAGTTACACCAGGGTGTCAGATACGCAGTATTTT.

The CDR3 loop reads CASTTDRGETQYF. In DNA, the CDR3 is TGCGCCAGCACGACGGATCGTGGGGAGACCCAGTACTTC. The J gene is TRBJ2-5, the V gene TRBV5-1; no definite D call. The germline gives CDR1 SGHRS, CDR2 YFSETQ. The CDR3 runs to 13 residues. V lost 6 bases, J lost 5 bases, and 14 bases lay in between.

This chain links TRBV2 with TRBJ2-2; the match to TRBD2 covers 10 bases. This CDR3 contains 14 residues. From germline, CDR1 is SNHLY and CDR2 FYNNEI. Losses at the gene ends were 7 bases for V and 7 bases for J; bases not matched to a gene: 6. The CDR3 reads CASIPTSGIGELFF. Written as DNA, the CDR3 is TGTGCCAGCATTCCCACTAGCGGGATCGGGGAGCTGTTTTTT.

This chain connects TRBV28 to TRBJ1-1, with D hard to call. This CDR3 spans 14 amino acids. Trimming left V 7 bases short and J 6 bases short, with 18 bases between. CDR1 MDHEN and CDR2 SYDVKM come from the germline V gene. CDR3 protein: CASIPGSWGAEAFF. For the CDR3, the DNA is TGTGCCAGCATCCCCGGGTCATGGGGAGCTGAAGCTTTCTTT.

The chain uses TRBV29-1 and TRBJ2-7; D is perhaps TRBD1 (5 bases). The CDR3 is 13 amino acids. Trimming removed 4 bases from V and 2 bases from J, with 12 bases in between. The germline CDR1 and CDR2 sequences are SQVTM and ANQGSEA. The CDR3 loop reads CSVVSQGPYEQYF. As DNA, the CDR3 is TGCAGCGTTGTAAGTCAGGGCCCCTACGAGCAGTACTTC.

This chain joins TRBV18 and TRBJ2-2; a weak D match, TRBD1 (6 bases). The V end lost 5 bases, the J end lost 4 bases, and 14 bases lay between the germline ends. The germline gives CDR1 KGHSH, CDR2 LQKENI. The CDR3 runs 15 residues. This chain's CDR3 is CASSEAGTLTGELFF. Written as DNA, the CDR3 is TGTGCCAGCTCAGAAGCCGGGACACTCACCGGGGAGCTGTTTTTT.

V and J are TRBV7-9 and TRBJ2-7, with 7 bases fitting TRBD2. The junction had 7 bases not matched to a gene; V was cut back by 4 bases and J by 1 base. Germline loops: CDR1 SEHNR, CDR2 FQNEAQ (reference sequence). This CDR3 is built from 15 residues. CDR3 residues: CASSSGRGESYEQYF. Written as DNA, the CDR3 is TGTGCCAGCAGCTCGGGGAGGGGTGAATCCTACGAGCAGTACTTC.

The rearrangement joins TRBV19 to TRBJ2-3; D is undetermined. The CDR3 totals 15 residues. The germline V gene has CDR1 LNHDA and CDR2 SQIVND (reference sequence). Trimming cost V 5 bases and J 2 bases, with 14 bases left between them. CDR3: CASSHRADITDTQYF. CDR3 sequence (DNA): TGTGCCAGTAGTCACCGGGCCGACATCACAGATACGCAGTATTTT. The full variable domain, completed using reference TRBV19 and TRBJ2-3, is DGGITQSPKYLFRKEGQNVTLSCEQNLNHDAMYWYRQDPGQGLRLIYYSQIVNDFQKGDIAEGYSVSREKKESFPLTVTSAQKNPTAFYLCASSHRADITDTQYFGPGTRLTVL.

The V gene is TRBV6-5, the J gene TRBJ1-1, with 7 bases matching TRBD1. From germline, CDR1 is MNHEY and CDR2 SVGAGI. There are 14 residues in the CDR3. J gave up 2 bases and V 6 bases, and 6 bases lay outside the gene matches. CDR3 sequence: CASRRDRTNTEAFF. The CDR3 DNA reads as TGTGCCAGCAGGCGGGACAGAACTAACACTGAAGCTTTCTTT.

The CDR3 loop is CASSPQGYTDTQYF. DNA of the CDR3: TGTGCCAGCAGCCCGCAGGGTTACACAGATACGCAGTATTTT. The rearrangement joins TRBV7-2 to TRBJ2-3, with D perhaps TRBD1 (5 bases). The CDR3 is 14 residues long. Trimming removed 5 bases from V and 2 bases from J, with 11 bases in between. In germline, CDR1 is SGHTA, CDR2 FQGNSA. Supplemented by reference TRBV7-2 and TRBJ2-3, the full variable domain reads GAGVSQSPSNKVTEKGKDVELRCDPISGHTALYWYRQSLGQGLEFLIYFQGNSAPDKSGLPSDRFSAERTGGSVSTLTIQRTQQEDSAVYLCASSPQGYTDTQYFGPGTRLTVL.

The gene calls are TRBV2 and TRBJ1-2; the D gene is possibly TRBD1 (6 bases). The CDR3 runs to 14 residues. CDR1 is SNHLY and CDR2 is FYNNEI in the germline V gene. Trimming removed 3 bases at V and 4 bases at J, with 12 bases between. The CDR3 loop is CASSDKGDIYGYTF. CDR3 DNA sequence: TGTGCCAGCAGTGATAAAGGGGACATCTATGGCTACACCTTC.

In nucleotides, the CDR3 is TGTGCCAGCAGTTTAAGCGGGCACTCCTACGAGCAGTACTTC. Its protein is CASSLSGHSYEQYF. The chain recombines TRBV27 with TRBJ2-7, with D maybe TRBD2 (6 bases). Germline V gene lookup returns CDR1 MNHEY and CDR2 SMNVEV (reference sequence). V shed 2 bases and J shed 0 bases, with 8 bases lying between them. The CDR3 is 14 amino acids.

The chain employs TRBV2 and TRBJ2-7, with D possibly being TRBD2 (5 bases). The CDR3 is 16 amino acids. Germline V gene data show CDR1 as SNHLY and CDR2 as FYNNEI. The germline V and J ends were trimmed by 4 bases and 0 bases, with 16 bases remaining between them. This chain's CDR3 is CASSVLYGGTSYEQYF. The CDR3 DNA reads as TGTGCCAGCAGTGTATTATACGGAGGAACCTCCTACGAGCAGTACTTC.

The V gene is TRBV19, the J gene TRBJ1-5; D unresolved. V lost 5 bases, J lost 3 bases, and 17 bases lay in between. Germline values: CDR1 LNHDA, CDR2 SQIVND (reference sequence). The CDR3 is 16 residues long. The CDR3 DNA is TGTGCCAGTAGTCCTGGCCGGGGATGGGACAATCAGCCCCAGCATTTT. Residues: CASSPGRGWDNQPQHF.

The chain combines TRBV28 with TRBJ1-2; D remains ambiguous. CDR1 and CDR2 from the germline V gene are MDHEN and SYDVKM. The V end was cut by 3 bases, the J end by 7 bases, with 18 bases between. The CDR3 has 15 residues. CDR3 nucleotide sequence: TGTGCCAGCAGTTTCCCGGCAGGCCGCCCTCGTGGCTACACCTTC. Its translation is CASSFPAGRPRGYTF.

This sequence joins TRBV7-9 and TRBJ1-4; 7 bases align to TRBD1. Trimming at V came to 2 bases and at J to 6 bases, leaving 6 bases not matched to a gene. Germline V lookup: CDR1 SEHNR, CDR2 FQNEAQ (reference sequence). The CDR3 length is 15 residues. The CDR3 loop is CASSLSPQGDEKLFF. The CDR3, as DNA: TGTGCCAGCAGCTTAAGTCCCCAGGGGGATGAAAAACTGTTTTTT.